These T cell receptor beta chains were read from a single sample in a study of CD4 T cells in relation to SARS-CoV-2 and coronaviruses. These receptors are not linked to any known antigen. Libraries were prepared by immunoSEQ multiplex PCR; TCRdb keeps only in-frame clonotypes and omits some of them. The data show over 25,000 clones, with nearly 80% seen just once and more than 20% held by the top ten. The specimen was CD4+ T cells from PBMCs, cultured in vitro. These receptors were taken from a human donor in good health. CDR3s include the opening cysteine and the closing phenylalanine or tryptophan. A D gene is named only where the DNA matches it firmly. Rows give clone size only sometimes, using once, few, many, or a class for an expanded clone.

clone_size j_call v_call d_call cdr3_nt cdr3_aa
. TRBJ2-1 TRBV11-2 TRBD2 TGTGCCAGCAGCTTAGGAGCCGGGACTAGCGCATCCTACAATGAGCAGTTCTTC CASSLGAGTSASYNEQFF
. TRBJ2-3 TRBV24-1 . TGTGCCACCAGTGATCCTGATGAAATGGCAGGGAGGAGGGATACGCAGTATTTT CATSDPDEMAGRRDTQYF
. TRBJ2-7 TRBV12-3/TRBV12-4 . TGTGCCAGCAGTCGGGTTAGAGACGAGCAGTACTTC CASSRVRDEQYF
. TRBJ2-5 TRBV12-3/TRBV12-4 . TGTGCCAGCAGTTTGTCGGGTACGGAGACCCAGTACTTC CASSLSGTETQYF
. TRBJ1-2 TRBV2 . TGTGCCAGCAGTGATTCAGAGCAAAACTATGGCTACACCTTC CASSDSEQNYGYTF
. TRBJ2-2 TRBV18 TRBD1 TGTGCCAGCTCACCGCCACAAGGACAGGGGGTCGAGGAGCTGTTTTTT CASSPPQGQGVEELFF
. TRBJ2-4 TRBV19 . TGTGCCAGTAGTACAGGGGCGCTAGCCAAAAACATTCAGTACTTC CASSTGALAKNIQYF
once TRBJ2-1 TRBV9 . TGTGCCAGCAGCGTAGCGGGAGACCCTTACAATGAGCAGTTCTTC CASSVAGDPYNEQFF
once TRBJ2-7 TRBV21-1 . TGTGCCAGCAGCGGAACCCCCCTTGCCCGCGAGCAGTACTTC CASSGTPLAREQYF
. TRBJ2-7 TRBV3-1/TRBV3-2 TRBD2 TGTGCCAGCAGCCAAGAACACGGACTAGCGGGGCGCTCCTACGAGCAGTACTTC CASSQEHGLAGRSYEQYF
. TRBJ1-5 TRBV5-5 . TGTGCCAGCAGCTTGGAGACAGGCTCGTGGCAGCCCCAGCATTTT CASSLETGSWQPQHF
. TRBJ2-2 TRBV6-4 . TGTGCCAGCAGTGGGGCAGTCAGTACCGGGGAGCTGTTTTTT CASSGAVSTGELFF
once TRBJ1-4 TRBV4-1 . TGCGCCAGCAGCCGGAACGGACAGCCGGGTTTTGAAAAACTGTTTTTT CASSRNGQPGFEKLFF
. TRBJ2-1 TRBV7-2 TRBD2 TGTGCCAGCAGCTATAGCGGGGGCCTCTTCGATGAGCAGTTCTTC CASSYSGGLFDEQFF
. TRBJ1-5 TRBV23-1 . TGCGCCAGCAGTCAAACCGGGAGCAATCAGCCCCAGCATTTT CASSQTGSNQPQHF
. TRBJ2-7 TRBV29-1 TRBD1 TGCAGCGCCGAGACAGGGGCTGGTGTCCACGAGCAGTACTTC CSAETGAGVHEQYF
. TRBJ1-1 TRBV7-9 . TGTGCCAGCAGCCCCGGCCCCAACTATGCCACTGAAGCTTTCTTT CASSPGPNYATEAFF
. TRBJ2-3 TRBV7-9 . TGTGCCAGCACCAACACAGATACGCAGTATTTT CASTNTDTQYF
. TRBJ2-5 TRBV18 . TGTGCCAGCTCACCTCTCGGCGGATTAGAGACCCAGTACTTC CASSPLGGLETQYF
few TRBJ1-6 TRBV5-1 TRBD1 TGCGCCAGCAGCGTGGACAGGGGATATAATTCACCCCTCCACTTT CASSVDRGYNSPLHF